The 28 T cell receptor beta chains given below trace back to one sample, sequenced in a study of T-cell reconstitution after alpha-beta-depleted transplantation in children. TCRbeta library preparation incorporated unique molecular identifiers. TCRdb passed the PCR reads through MiXCR, listing each CDR3 protein once. The sample includes around 800,000 distinct CDR3 sequences, around 17% of them seen just once. Sample: PBMCs, mostly from graft donor cells, taken 360 days after TCRalphabeta/CD19-depleted stem cell transplant. Receptor source: a male patient younger than 18 who had a stem cell transplant for acute lymphoblastic leukemia, so the T cells may come from the graft donor.

This clonotype was detected a few times. The chain links TRBV10-3 to TRBJ1-1; 7 nucleotides align to TRBD1. With 6 bases clipped from V and 4 bases from J, the junction kept 8 bases outside the gene matches. CDR1 ENHRY and CDR2 SYGVKD come from the germline V gene. This CDR3 contains 14 residues. In DNA form, the CDR3 reads TGTGCCATCAGCCACGACAGGGAGGTCACTGAAGCTTTCTTT. This codes for CAISHDREVTEAFF.

The chain uses TRBV12-3 or TRBV12-4 and TRBJ2-1; D is possibly TRBD2 (5 bases). The CDR3 consists of 14 residues. V was pared by 11 bases and J by 4 bases, with 18 bases between. This CDR3 reads CAASPAGQYNEQFF. CDR3 nucleotides: TGTGCCGCTAGCCCCGCCGGGCAGTACAATGAGCAGTTCTTC.

This chain joins TRBV7-3 and TRBJ2-5; D ambiguous. V dropped 0 bases and J dropped 1 base, with 3 bases sitting between them. The germline gives CDR1 SGHTA, CDR2 FQGTGA. The CDR3 runs 13 residues. CDR3 region: CASSLTIQETQYF. The CDR3 DNA follows: TGTGCCAGCAGCTTAACCATCCAAGAGACCCAGTACTTC.

There are a few counts of this clonotype. Here the CDR3 reads CASSVRIRSYNEQFF. The DNA of the CDR3 is TGTGCCAGCAGCGTCAGGATCCGGTCCTACAATGAGCAGTTCTTC. The chain couples TRBV7-3 to TRBJ2-1; unclear D gene. Looked up from germline, CDR1 is SGHTA and CDR2 is FQGTGA. This CDR3 spans 15 amino acids. Trimming took off 5 bases at V and 1 base at J, with 12 bases between the two ends.

The CDR3 reads CASSTWDRPPGTQYF. CDR3 nucleotides: TGTGCCAGCAGTACTTGGGACAGGCCCCCAGGGACCCAGTACTTC. This rearrangement joins TRBV12-3 or TRBV12-4 to TRBJ2-5, with 8 bases fitting TRBD1. V shed 5 bases, J shed 7 bases, and the junction held 12 bases outside the gene matches. This CDR3 spans 15 amino acids.

The genes are TRBV20-1 and TRBJ1-5; 9 bases match TRBD1. V was clipped by 7 bases and J by 6 bases; unmatched bases: 10. Germline lookup yields CDR1 DFQATT and CDR2 SNEGSKA (reference sequence). CDR3 length: 14 residues. CDR3 nucleotide sequence: TGCAGTGTTGACAAAACAGGGGGCGTTCAGCCCCAGCATTTT. It encodes CSVDKTGGVQPQHF.

This clonotype was observed a few times. CDR3 sequence: CASSFTGDRYGYTF. The CDR3 region has the DNA TGCGCCAGCAGCTTCACAGGGGATCGATATGGCTACACCTTC. This chain links TRBV5-1 with TRBJ1-2, with 7 nucleotides matching TRBD1. The CDR3 length is 14 residues. CDR1 is SGHRS and CDR2 is YFSETQ in the germline V gene. J lost 5 bases, V lost 2 bases, and 6 bases had no gene match.

This clonotype occurred a few times. The V call is TRBV7-9, the J call TRBJ2-3, with D hard to call. The CDR3 is 16 amino acids. V lost 2 bases, J lost 2 bases, and 14 bases lay in between. Germline CDR1 and CDR2: SEHNR and FQNEAQ (reference sequence). CDR3 bases: TGTGCCAGCAGCTTACACCCCGGCGGAGTCACAGATACGCAGTATTTT. Its protein product is CASSLHPGGVTDTQYF. The variable domain in full, completed from reference TRBV7-9 and TRBJ2-3, reads DTGVSQNPRHKITKRGQNVTFRCDPISEHNRLYWYRQTLGQGPEFLTYFQNEAQLEKSRLLSDRFSAERPKGSFSTLEIQRTEQGDSAMYLCASSLHPGGVTDTQYFGPGTRLTVL.

J is TRBJ2-1 and V is TRBV11-2; D is perhaps TRBD1 or TRBD2 (5 bases each). The CDR3 totals 17 residues. V shed 5 bases and J shed 3 bases, with 20 bases lying between them. Germline V gives CDR1 SGHAT, CDR2 FQNNGV. Here the CDR3 reads CASSPDRSGPVYNEQFF. As DNA, the CDR3 is TGTGCCAGCAGCCCAGACAGATCGGGACCAGTCTACAATGAGCAGTTCTTC.

This clonotype was seen more than once but under ten times. The gene calls are TRBV15 and TRBJ2-7; 7 bases match TRBD2. V gave up 0 bases and J gave up 4 bases; unmatched junction bases: 15. The CDR3 sequence is 18 residues long. Germline lookup yields CDR1 LNHNV and CDR2 YYDKDF (reference sequence). The CDR3 loop is CATSRDPGWASGDYEQYF. The CDR3 bases are TGTGCCACCAGCAGAGATCCCGGTTGGGCTAGCGGAGATTACGAGCAGTACTTC. The whole variable domain, filled in from reference TRBV15 and TRBJ2-7, reads DAMVIQNPRYQVTQFGKPVTLSCSQTLNHNVMYWYQQKSSQAPKLLFHYYDKDFNNEADTPDNFQSRRPNTSFCFLDIRSPGLGDTAMYLCATSRDPGWASGDYEQYFGPGTRLTVT.

In its sample, this clonotype was seen a few times. The chain joins TRBV29-1 to TRBJ2-2; D may be TRBD1 (5 bases). The CDR3 sequence is 12 residues long. CDR1 and CDR2 (germline): SQVTM, ANQGSEA. The V end lost 6 bases, the J end lost 3 bases, and 8 bases lay between the germline ends. The CDR3 region is CSVNRYTGELFF. The DNA of the CDR3 is TGCAGCGTCAACAGGTACACCGGGGAGCTGTTTTTT.

This rearrangement joins TRBV20-1 to TRBJ1-1; D possibly corresponds to TRBD1 (5 bases). This CDR3 has 14 amino acids. Per the germline V gene, CDR1 is DFQATT and CDR2 is SNEGSKA (reference sequence). Trimming cost V 3 bases and J 10 bases, with 21 bases left between them. The CDR3 region is CSASPSGRGEGAFF. CDR3 in DNA: TGCAGTGCTAGTCCATCTGGCCGAGGGGAGGGAGCTTTCTTT.

This clonotype was detected ten times or more. V gene TRBV5-6 combines with J gene TRBJ2-1; 7 positions match TRBD2. This CDR3 comprises 14 residues. Germline lookup yields CDR1 SGHDT and CDR2 YYEEEE. The J segment lost 5 bases and the V segment lost 5 bases, leaving 7 bases of the junction unmatched. CDR3 DNA sequence: TGTGCCAGCAGACCTATCGGGGGGAACAATGAGCAGTTCTTC. Residues: CASRPIGGNNEQFF.

The sample holds a few counts of this clonotype. V and J are TRBV11-2 and TRBJ1-6, with D tentatively TRBD1 (6 bases). Germline V gives CDR1 SGHAT, CDR2 FQNNGV. With 4 bases removed from V and 6 bases from J, the gap between germline ends came to 13 bases. The CDR3 is 15 residues long. CDR3 DNA sequence: TGTGCCAGCAGCTCCAGACAGGACGGTAATTCACCCCTCCACTTT. Translated: CASSSRQDGNSPLHF.

This chain links TRBV4-1 with TRBJ1-1; possibly TRBD1 for D (5 bases). The CDR3 totals 12 residues. The germline CDR1 and CDR2 sequences are MGHRA and YSYEKL. The V and J ends lost 1 base and 11 bases respectively, with 11 bases between them. The CDR3 nucleotides are TGCGCCAGCAGCCAAGGTGGTGGGGGGGCTTTCTTT. Its protein is CASSQGGGGAFF.

The chain carries TRBV5-1 and TRBJ2-7; 11 positions agree with TRBD2. V lost 6 bases to trimming and J lost 5 bases; unmatched junction nucleotides: 10. The germline CDR1 and CDR2 sequences are SGHRS and YFSETQ. The CDR3 spans 15 residues. CDR3 in DNA: TGCGCCAGCAAGTCTACTAGCGGGAGTTATCACGAGCAGTACTTC. Protein product: CASKSTSGSYHEQYF.

This clonotype was seen only a few times. The chain uses TRBV3-1 and TRBJ2-6, with TRBD2 matching over 8 bases. CDR3 length equals 18 residues. With V trimmed by 6 bases and J by 1 base, 11 bases remained unmatched. The germline V gene has CDR1 LGHDT and CDR2 YNNKEL (reference sequence). CDR3 nucleotides: TGTGCCAGCAGTCCCTTTCTCGGGGGGGCGTCTGGGGCCAACGTCCTGACTTTC. Its translation: CASSPFLGGASGANVLTF. Together with reference TRBV3-1 and TRBJ2-6, the CDR3 gives the full variable domain: DTAVSQTPKYLVTQMGNDKSIKCEQNLGHDTMYWYKQDSKKFLKIMFSYNNKELIINETVPNRFSPKSPDKAHLNLHINSLELGDSAVYFCASSPFLGGASGANVLTFGAGSRLTVL.

This clonotype was detected only once. This chain links TRBV4-2 with TRBJ2-4; TRBD2 is a possible D gene (6 bases). Germline CDR1 reads LGHNA; CDR2 reads YNFKEQ. The ends were cut back, 4 bases at V and 9 bases at J, with 25 bases in the middle. CDR3 length: 17 residues. CDR3 DNA sequence: TGTGCCAGCAGCCCCCGCTGGGGGGACGCCATGGAGGGCATTCAGTACTTC. Its protein is CASSPRWGDAMEGIQYF.

This rearrangement joins TRBV7-9 to TRBJ1-2; 8 bases are shared with TRBD1. V lost 4 bases to trimming and J lost 4 bases; unmatched junction nucleotides: 5. The CDR3 length is 14 residues. Germline CDR1 is SEHNR and CDR2 is FQNEAQ (reference sequence). The CDR3 region is CASSSHRGIYGYTF. The CDR3 DNA sequence: TGTGCCAGCAGCTCCCACAGGGGGATCTATGGCTACACCTTC.

This clonotype turned up a few times. The chain carries TRBV18 and TRBJ2-5; D perhaps matches TRBD1 (6 bases). This CDR3 has 15 amino acids. CDR1 and CDR2 (germline): KGHSH, LQKENI. Trimming removed 5 bases at V and 5 bases at J, with 18 bases between. As DNA, the CDR3 is TGTGCCAGCTCAGTTACCGAAGGGACACCCGAGACCCAGTACTTC. Translated: CASSVTEGTPETQYF.

This clonotype was picked up a small number of times. This rearrangement joins TRBV11-2 to TRBJ2-5; D uncertain. Germline CDR1 and CDR2: SGHAT and FQNNGV. The CDR3 extends over 14 amino acids. V was trimmed by 5 bases and J by 0 bases, leaving 10 bases between them. The CDR3 DNA follows: TGTGCCAGCAGCCCTCCCATGTACCAAGAGACCCAGTACTTC. Residues: CASSPPMYQETQYF. The full variable domain, completed using reference TRBV11-2 and TRBJ2-5, is EAGVAQSPRYKIIEKRQSVAFWCNPISGHATLYWYQQILGQGPKLLIQFQNNGVVDDSQLPKDRFSAERLKGVDSTLKIQPAKLEDSAVYLCASSPPMYQETQYFGPGTRLLVL.

This clonotype was counted ten times or more. The rearrangement uses TRBV4-1 and TRBJ2-1; TRBD2 matches at 8 bases. The CDR3 runs to 15 residues. V lost 2 bases and J lost 6; bases outside the gene matches: 6. From germline, CDR1 is MGHRA and CDR2 YSYEKL. The CDR3 protein is CASSQIGLASNEQFF. The CDR3 DNA follows: TGCGCCAGCAGCCAAATTGGACTAGCTTCCAATGAGCAGTTCTTC.

DNA for the CDR3: TGTGCCAGCAGTTACCCTCGCGCCCCAGGGGTCACCGGGGAGCTGTTTTTT. Its protein is CASSYPRAPGVTGELFF. The chain employs TRBV6-5 and TRBJ2-2; possibly TRBD1 for D (6 bases). Germline assignment: CDR1 MNHEY and CDR2 SVGAGI. Between the trimmed V and J ends, which lost 2 bases and 4 bases, there was a span of 17 bases. The CDR3 has 17 amino acids.

This chain connects TRBV18 to TRBJ2-3, with TRBD1 matching over 10 bases. The V segment lost 6 bases and the J segment 2 bases; nucleotides outside the gene matches: 5. CDR1 and CDR2 (germline): KGHSH, LQKENI. CDR3 length: 15 residues. The CDR3: CASSRDRGITDTQYF. In nucleotides, the CDR3 is TGTGCCAGCTCCCGGGACAGGGGAATCACAGATACGCAGTATTTT.

For the CDR3, the DNA is TGTGCCAGCAGTGGCCCCGGGGCGGAGCAGTTCTTC. Translating gives CASSGPGAEQFF. The chain links TRBV2 to TRBJ2-1; perhaps D is TRBD1 or TRBD2 (5 bases each). This CDR3 has 12 amino acids. The ends were cut back, 4 bases at V and 10 bases at J, with 11 bases in the middle. Germline CDR1 and CDR2: SNHLY and FYNNEI.

The J gene is TRBJ2-4, the V gene TRBV18; D possibly corresponds to TRBD1 (5 bases). The germline V gene encodes CDR1 KGHSH and CDR2 LQKENI. Trimming left V 2 bases short and J 0 bases short, with 11 bases between. The CDR3 is 16 amino acids. The CDR3 nucleotides are TGTGCCAGCTCACCATCGCAGGGTCTAGCCAAAAACATTCAGTACTTC. Its translation: CASSPSQGLAKNIQYF.

This sequence joins TRBV5-1 and TRBJ2-2; 12 bases fit TRBD1. Germline loops: CDR1 SGHRS, CDR2 YFSETQ. The CDR3 runs to 20 residues. Unmatched junction bases numbered 17, after V lost 3 bases and J lost 5 bases. CDR3 residues: CASSSRVPPRDRGRTGELFF. In DNA form, the CDR3 reads TGCGCCAGCAGCTCCCGTGTCCCCCCCCGGGACAGGGGGCGTACCGGGGAGCTGTTTTTT.

V is TRBV12-3 or TRBV12-4 and J is TRBJ2-2, with 8 bases that match TRBD2. This CDR3 has 17 residues. J was trimmed by 1 base and V by 5 bases; bases with no gene match: 9. Here the CDR3 reads CASSTLSAGGNTGELFF. CDR3 DNA sequence: TGTGCCAGCAGTACCCTCTCCGCGGGAGGGAACACCGGGGAGCTGTTTTTT.